The present T cell receptor (beta chain) was sequenced within a study of sequential checkpoint blockade in melanoma. Deletions cut 4 bases from V and 6 bases from J, with 4 bases between. CDR3 length equals 11 residues. CDR1 and CDR2 from the germline V gene are WNHNN and SYGVQD (reference sequence). Regarding treatment: randomized to nivolumab then ipilimumab (arm A) or the reverse (arm B). Profiling relied on immunoSEQ multiplex PCR, and the TCRdb table lists in-frame clones only, not all of them. The sample lists around 40,000 clones, about nine tenths occurring once. This clone was counted between two and nine times.

The chain employs TRBV10-1 and TRBJ1-3; D ambiguous. This clonotype was sampled from a human donor with melanoma. Sequences were derived from CD8+ T cells sorted from blood (inferred from file names), sampled from a patient given nivolumab and ipilimumab in sequence. Written as DNA, the CDR3 is TGCGCCAGCAGTGTGGCAAACACCATATATTTT. Protein sequence: CASSVANTIYF.